This T cell receptor beta chain was recorded in a study of OX40 agonist ivuxolimab in advanced cancers. Study-level background: Ivuxolimab was an agonistic, fully human IgG2 monoclonal antibody directed against OX40 (CD134), a costimulatory receptor. The point of sequencing TCRbeta in the periphery was to test whether ivuxolimab changed TCR sequence diversity and drove clonal T-cell expansion. In the dose-escalation cohort, 70% to 85% of patients were male, and the mean age was approximately 60 years with a range of roughly 23 to 79. Of the roughly 52 dose-escalation patients, hepatocellular carcinoma was present in about 20, melanoma in some 15, renal cell carcinoma in 9 and head and neck cancer in 9. The monotherapy dose-escalation portion (N of about 52 patients) of the phase I ivuxolimab trial is reported in the paper. Intravenous ivuxolimab was administered to patients every 2 weeks at six dose levels: 0.01, 0.1, 0.3, 1.5, 3 and 10 mg/kg. Prior anti-PD-1, anti-PD-L1 or anti-CTLA-4 therapy was permitted, and checkpoint inhibitors had been received by around 40% of dose-escalation patients. Three dose-escalation patients achieved partial responses, one with hepatocellular carcinoma and two with cutaneous melanoma. General findings and caveats noted by the study authors: The antigen specificity of the clonally expanded peripheral T cells was not determined. In partial responders in the 0.1-3.0 mg/kg groups, normalized peripheral clonal expansion was found to be among the lowest, especially among CD8+ T cells. Low levels of normalized T-cell clonal expansion were also shown by some nonresponding patients. Clonal expansion of both CD4+ and CD8+ blood T cells was observed from baseline to week 6 at doses 0.1 to 3.0 mg/kg. On average, CD8+ T cells showed more expanded clones than CD4+ T cells after ivuxolimab.

Concerning this clone: Its antigen remains undetermined. Base-call qualities are not available, and no considerably larger clone is one nucleotide away.

Genomic DNA was isolated from the sorted cells so that the TCRbeta CDR3 region could be sequenced. The immunoSEQ Assay was used for sequencing of TCRbeta CDR3 regions. Drawn from immuneACCESS, this table holds only the in-frame rearrangements with V and J called that TCRdb kept. Clones are partly lost; checked studies trace under half to an unresolved V gene and leave the rest unexplained. This sample is represented by 35,000 to 45,000 clones; roughly 92% of them were singletons. The ten largest clones add up to around 15% of the sample. The germline V gene yields SGHDN for CDR1 and FVKESK for CDR2. Trimming removed 5 bases from V and 0 bases from J, leaving 17 bases between the germline ends. The CDR3 numbers 18 residues from cysteine through phenylalanine. Only the CDR3 part of the read is kept: 54 bases, read in frame from the first base. The trial excluded patients who had a history of autoimmune disease or were on systemic immunosuppression. Peripheral blood for TCR sequencing was collected from all dose cohorts at baseline, on cycle 4 day 1, and on cycle 7 day 1. The samples were drawn from a first-in-human, open-label, multicenter phase I dose-escalation trial of ivuxolimab. The trial enrolled adults with locally advanced or metastatic head and neck squamous cell, hepatocellular, melanoma or renal cell carcinoma. Before TCR sequencing, CD4+ T cells and CD8+ T cells from peripheral blood were sorted into separate populations.

Sequences were derived from CD4+ or CD8+ T cells sorted from blood, sampled in a trial of the OX40 agonist ivuxolimab. This sequence uses TRBV14 and TRBJ2-6; too little of a D gene remains to name it. The sequence was collected from an adult with an advanced solid tumor such as melanoma, head and neck, liver or kidney cancer. The CDR3 here reads CASSSRATLFSGANVLTF. The nucleotide sequence is TGTGCCAGCAGCTCCCGGGCAACACTTTTCTCTGGGGCCAACGTCCTGACTTTC. Here the CDR3 is joined to the reference TRBV14 and TRBJ2-6 genes, and the full variable domain is: EAGVTQFPSHSVIEKGQTVTLRCDPISGHDNLYWYRRVMGKEIKFLLHFVKESKQDESGMPNNRFLAERTGGTYSTLKVQPAELEDSGVYFCASSSRATLFSGANVLTFGAGSRLTVL.